This T cell receptor (beta chain) was sequenced for a study of response to subunit inactivated influenza vaccine (dated by TCRdb to 2017 to 2018). Broadly, across the study: Deep quantitative T cell receptor repertoire profiling was used in the study to track responses to a trivalent subunit inactivated influenza vaccine.

The table lists this clonotype with a few counts. No antigen is known for it. Within one base of it there is no much larger clone, and no base qualities were kept. The germline V gene gives CDR1 as SGHAT and CDR2 as FQNNGV. There are 14 amino acids in the CDR3, from cysteine to phenylalanine inclusive. Solely the CDR3 DNA is kept, with 42 bases framed from the first base. The germline ends are 12 bases apart after V is trimmed by 3 bases and J by 4 bases. Study-wide conclusions, independent of this receptor: The authors suggested that each seasonal influenza vaccination may recruit only a limited number of new T cells.

The library was made by RT-PCR. Sequencing took place on an Illumina HiSeq 2500. TCRdb reworked the public reads: Q25 trimming with fastp, MiXCR clone assembly, productive beta chains retained. Each CDR3 protein appears once, grouped with its most common genes and DNA. This sample is represented by about 180,000 distinct CDR3 sequences; around 9.2% of them were singletons. In total, the top ten clones hold approximately 11% of the sample. The receptor's source is a man aged 45 to 65 who received an inactivated influenza vaccine. Donor details come from another sample of the same person, matched by shared clones. Sequencing was performed on non-naive T cells sorted from PBMCs, taken on the day of vaccination. The cell subset or site label corresponds to: memory T cell fraction. The V gene is TRBV11-2 and the J gene is TRBJ1-1, with the identity of the D gene unclear. In nucleotides, the sequence is TGTGCCAGCAGCTTTTCGAAAAGTGGCACTGAAGCTTTCTTT. Its protein product is CASSFSKSGTEAFF.